This TCR beta chain was profiled in a study of blood T cell repertoires in COVID-19. Background on the study: Sources were T cells, B-cell-depleted T cells, or PBMCs; the material itself was cDNA or gDNA.

CDR3 length: 16 residues. The germline CDR1 and CDR2 sequences are MNHNS and SASEGT. After removal of 4 bases from V and 1 base from J, the junction contained 8 bases not matched to a gene. In the source study's methods: Amplification from reference gene primers served as the basis for estimated nucleated cell counts. Sequencing used immunoSEQ multiplex PCR; TCRdb keeps in-frame clones, though not all of them. V, J and clone size were drawn from that table, and D and trimming were deduced from the DNA. This table has about 200,000 clones, around 90% appearing once. The sample consisted of peripheral blood. The chain is built from TRBV6-1 and TRBJ1-1, with 8 bases fitting TRBD1. The source of this sequence is a man aged 40-49 years with active or convalescent COVID-19. CDR3 sequence: CASSAFTQGGNTEAFF. The CDR3 DNA reads TGTGCCAGCAGTGCGTTTACACAGGGGGGGAACACTGAAGCTTTCTTT.